The rows below give T cell receptor beta chains drawn from one sample of a study of identical twins. TCRdb recomputed calls from the 5' RACE reads with MiXCR, one row per CDR3 protein. The data hold nearly 250,000 distinct CDR3 sequences, with about 7% observed a single time. The same sample was also studied in work on yellow fever vaccine responses in identical twins.

Input material: memory (CD45RO+) T cells sorted from blood. The source is a woman between 18 and 29 years old in good health. CDR3s include the opening cysteine and the closing phenylalanine or tryptophan. The order of the fields is CDR3 length, D gene, J gene, clone size, V gene, CDR3 DNA, CDR3 protein. The D gene is left open where the match is weak. The size field is filled for only some rows; it gives once, few, many or a size class.

>18|-|TRBJ2-5|-|TRBV2
TGTACCAGCAGTTCGGACTATTTGGGCGGGGACGTGTCAGAGACCCAGTACTTC
CTSSSDYLGGDVSETQYF
>17|TRBD1|TRBJ1-1|few|TRBV2
TGTGCCAGCAGTGAAACTCCCTACGGACAGGGTGACCCTGAAGCTTTCTTT
CASSETPYGQGDPEAFF
>15|TRBD2|TRBJ2-7|many|TRBV7-7
TGTGCCAGCAGCCCCGGGACTAGCGGGTACTACGAGCAGTACTTC
CASSPGTSGYYEQYF
>14|-|TRBJ1-3|many|TRBV6-5
TGTGCCAGCAGTTCAACACTTTCGGGAAACACCATATATTTT
CASSSTLSGNTIYF
>17|TRBD2|TRBJ2-7|-|TRBV2
TGTGCCAGCAGTGGGGGGACTAGCGGGAGGCGCTCCTACGAGCAGTACTTC
CASSGGTSGRRSYEQYF
>16|TRBD2|TRBJ2-5|few|TRBV7-3
TGTGCCAGCAGCGAAACCGGGACTAGCGGGATAGGGACCCAGTACTTC
CASSETGTSGIGTQYF
>16|-|TRBJ2-3|many|TRBV5-1
TGCGCCAGCAGCTTGGGGGACACCACCGGGACAGATACGCAGTATTTT
CASSLGDTTGTDTQYF
>11|-|TRBJ2-3|-|TRBV28
TGTGCCAGCAAGTGGACCGATACGCAGTATTTT
CASKWTDTQYF
>15|-|TRBJ2-3|few|TRBV12-3/TRBV12-4
TGTGCCAGCAGTTTAGGAAGAGGGCGCACAGATACGCAGTATTTT
CASSLGRGRTDTQYF
>13|-|TRBJ1-4|few|TRBV2
TGTGCCAGCATACAGGGAACTAATGAAAAACTGTTTTTT
CASIQGTNEKLFF
>14|-|TRBJ1-4|-|TRBV29-1
TGCAGCGTTCTTCAGGGAGTTGGAGGCGAAAAACTGTTTTTT
CSVLQGVGGEKLFF
>12|-|TRBJ2-5|few|TRBV2
TGTGCCAGCAATAGGGCGAGAGAGACCCAGTACTTC
CASNRARETQYF
>14|TRBD1|TRBJ1-1|few|TRBV12-3/TRBV12-4
TGTGCCAGCAGTTTGCGACAGGGGGTCTCTGAAGCTTTCTTT
CASSLRQGVSEAFF
>15|-|TRBJ1-5|many|TRBV2
TGTGCCAGCAGTGAATGGCCAGGGCCGGATCAGCCCCAGCATTTT
CASSEWPGPDQPQHF
>16|-|TRBJ1-1|many|TRBV5-1
TGCGCCAGCAGCTTGAGAGGGGCCGGATCAAACACTGAAGCTTTCTTT
CASSLRGAGSNTEAFF
>15|-|TRBJ2-2|many|TRBV7-8
TGTGCCAGCAGCACCCGGGACACGGACACCGGGGAGCTGTTTTTT
CASSTRDTDTGELFF
>16|TRBD2|TRBJ2-1|few|TRBV20-1
TGCAGTGCTAGAGATTTACTAGCGGGGGGGAGCGATGAGCAGTTCTTC
CSARDLLAGGSDEQFF
>14|-|TRBJ2-7|few|TRBV7-2
TGTGCCAGCAGCTCTGACTCAATCTCCTACGAGCAGTACTTC
CASSSDSISYEQYF
>17|TRBD2|TRBJ2-2|-|TRBV28
TGTGCCAGCAGCCCAGCCGGGACTAGGATCGATCCCGGGGAGCTGTTTTTT
CASSPAGTRIDPGELFF
>16|TRBD2|TRBJ2-5|-|TRBV28
TGTGCCAGCAGTTTGTTGGGGGGGGACTACGTGGAGACCCAGTACTTC
CASSLLGGDYVETQYF
>15|-|TRBJ2-7|few|TRBV12-3/TRBV12-4
TGTGCCAGCAGTTTAACGCGAGTCTCTGCCTACGAGCAGTACTTC
CASSLTRVSAYEQYF
>15|TRBD2|TRBJ2-1|many|TRBV6-1
TGTGCCAGCACCCCTAGCGGGAGCCATAACAATGAGCAGTTCTTC
CASTPSGSHNNEQFF
>16|-|TRBJ2-1|many|TRBV4-1
TGCGCCAGCAGCCAAGTCGACATGGTTACCTACAATGAGCAGTTCTTC
CASSQVDMVTYNEQFF
>14|TRBD2|TRBJ2-2|many|TRBV6-1
TGTGCCAGCCGGGAGGTCGCGAACACCGGGGAGCTGTTTTTT
CASREVANTGELFF
>14|-|TRBJ2-7|-|TRBV20-1
TGCAGTGCTGGCAGTATGTATTTCGGCTACGAGCAGTACTTC
CSAGSMYFGYEQYF
>15|-|TRBJ2-1|-|TRBV28
TGTGCCAGCAGTTTCGACCAGCCCCCCTACAATGAGCAGTTCTTC
CASSFDQPPYNEQFF
>13|-|TRBJ1-1|few|TRBV14
TGTGCCAGCAGCACCCGGAGGGTGACTGAAGCTTTCTTT
CASSTRRVTEAFF
>22|TRBD2|TRBJ2-1|-|TRBV6-2/TRBV6-3
TGTGCCAGCAGTCGCGCCCTACGAAGGGGTCTAGCGGGGGGCCAGCCCCACAATGAGCAGTTCTTC
CASSRALRRGLAGGQPHNEQFF
>12|-|TRBJ2-3|many|TRBV7-9
TGTGCCAGCAGCCAAAATACAGATACGCAGTATTTT
CASSQNTDTQYF
>13|TRBD1|TRBJ1-1|-|TRBV20-1
TGCAGTGCTGGGGGACAGCAGAACACTGAAGCTTTCTTT
CSAGGQQNTEAFF
>15|TRBD2|TRBJ2-3|many|TRBV10-3
TGTGCCATCAGAGGGACTAGCGGGAGAACAGATACGCAGTATTTT
CAIRGTSGRTDTQYF
>13|-|TRBJ2-3|many|TRBV18
TGTGCCAGCTCACCACCCTCCACAGATACGCAGTATTTT
CASSPPSTDTQYF
>18|TRBD2|TRBJ2-2|-|TRBV6-2/TRBV6-3
TGTGCCAGCAATCAGGGACTAGCGGGAGGGCCTGGCACCGGGGAGCTGTTTTTT
CASNQGLAGGPGTGELFF
>15|TRBD1|TRBJ2-2|many|TRBV5-5
TGTGCCAGCAGCTTGGGACAGGGGATCACCGGGGAGCTGTTTTTT
CASSLGQGITGELFF
>15|-|TRBJ2-2|many|TRBV14
TGTGCCAGCAGCCGCAATACGGGGAACACCGGGGAGCTGTTTTTT
CASSRNTGNTGELFF
>17|TRBD2|TRBJ2-3|few|TRBV28
TGTGCCAGCAGTTTTTCTCCTAGCGGGAGAAGCACAGATACGCAGTATTTT
CASSFSPSGRSTDTQYF
>13|TRBD1|TRBJ2-1|many|TRBV7-9
TGTGCCAGCAGCTGGGGACAGTACAATGAGCAGTTCTTC
CASSWGQYNEQFF